The source of this T cell receptor beta chain is a study of a mutant IDH1 vaccine in newly diagnosed glioma. Study overall: Treated patients were around 60% male, around 40% female, mean age 40.4 years.

Trimming removed 1 base at V and 0 bases at J, with 14 bases between. This CDR3 comprises 17 residues. Germline CDR1 is SGHTA and CDR2 is FQGNSA. Indicated time point: week 35, safety follow-up. It was 300 ug of mutant IDH1 20-mer peptide that made up each vaccine dose, given with topical imiquimod. Here immunoSEQ multiplex PCR was the method, and the copy in TCRdb shows in-frame clones only, minus some. Of 40,000 to 45,000 clones in the sample, 81% are singletons; the top ten hold 4.7%. On this clone itself: Its antigen remains unidentified.

The V gene is TRBV7-2, the J gene TRBJ2-3, with D possibly matching TRBD2 (6 bases). This sample comprised PBMCs, obtained from a glioma patient whose treatment included an IDH1 peptide vaccine. The sequence was obtained from a woman in her thirties or forties with glioma. Some clones in this sample may be carry-over from other donors' samples. CDR3 DNA sequence: TGTGCCAGCAGCTTAGGGTTCATGAGCGGGAGCACAGATACGCAGTATTTT. Translating it yields CASSLGFMSGSTDTQYF.